The entry that follows covers one T cell receptor beta chain sequence. This clonotype appeared a few times. This clone's antigen is unknown. Nothing much larger sits one base from this clone, and base qualities are not available. Stable Graves' hyperthyroidism was defined as the absence of progression to ophthalmopathy over 18 months of follow-up. Hyperthyroidism patients were newly diagnosed, with disease duration under 2 months, and aged 18 to 65 years. Patients with uncontrolled infections, other autoimmune diseases, pregnancy or lactation were excluded. Clinical symptoms, serum thyroxine and TRAb, thyroid ultrasound, and orbital computed tomography formed the basis for the diagnoses. PBMCs were isolated from roughly 10 ml of fresh peripheral blood by Ficoll-Paque density gradient centrifugation. Trizol reagent was used to extract total RNA, and RNA quality was then checked on an Agilent 2100 Bioanalyzer.

Spanning cysteine to phenylalanine, the CDR3 consists of 14 amino acids. Only the CDR3 region is kept as DNA, spanning 42 bases read in frame from base 1. For CDR1 and CDR2, the germline V gene lists MNHNS and SASEGT. Trimming accounts for 2 bases at V and 4 bases at J, while the number of junction bases matched to no gene is 4. The TCR beta CDR3 regions were amplified from RNA transcripts. A first-round RT-PCR of the TCR CDR3 used the HTBI primer set with the Qiagen OneStep RT-PCR kit. A second multiplex PCR round built the libraries, followed by size selection and purification. Libraries were sequenced paired-end with 100 bp reads on an Illumina HiSeq2000. Per the source publication's procedure: Raw data were processed with SOAPnuke, discarding reads with adapters, uncalled bases, mean Phred below 15, or no exact constant-primer or identifier match. High-quality paired reads were merged using COPE v1.2.5, and each unique nucleotide sequence was defined as a clonotype. Clonotypes were aligned to IMGT TRBV, TRBD and TRBJ reference segments using MiTCR v1.1. Only V-J combinations with frequency above 0.0001, covering about 99% of repertoires, were analysed. The TCS score was defined as F50 (clonal expansion) divided by E x V (chaos), with BLOSUM62-based TCRdist calculated between CDR3 peptides within each V-J. Welch's t-statistics and random forest reduced 500 to 650 V-J features to 13, which were used in a naive Bayes classifier (R e1071). TCRdb's own reprocessing of the public reads used fastp at Q25 and MiXCR and kept productive beta chains. A single entry per CDR3 protein holds the most common genes and DNA from its merged rows. The V and J calls here are based on TCRdb, not the publication. The sample table holds 450,000 to 600,000 distinct CDR3 sequences, of which about 15% were seen once. In total, the top ten clones hold more than 11% of the sample.

This entry belongs to a study of T cells in Graves' hyperthyroidism and ophthalmopathy (dated by TCRdb to the late 2010s). Concerning the study at large: Peripheral blood was collected at initial diagnosis, before any treatment. Following sampling, methimazole starting at 30 mg daily was given to hyperthyroidism patients, and high-dose intravenous methylprednisolone was given to ophthalmopathy patients. TCR V-J signatures able to tell the groups apart were searched for in a discovery cohort of more than 90 patients, of whom approximately 40 had Graves' ophthalmopathy and 57 had stable Graves' hyperthyroidism. In about 6 Graves' hyperthyroidism patients, the study also compared T-cell repertoires from thyroid tissue with T-cell repertoires from blood. For training and testing, the 100 or so patients in the discovery cohort were randomly divided in a 7:3 ratio. Whether ophthalmopathy could be predicted prospectively was tested in an independent validation cohort made up of under 20 hyperthyroidism patients plus 17 patients who later progressed to ophthalmopathy. TCR Vbeta CDR3 sequencing of fewer than 150 peripheral blood samples (fewer than 45 ophthalmopathy, some 75 hyperthyroidism and around 17 progressor patients) is reported in the paper.

What the study reported, not specific to this receptor: In validation, progression to ophthalmopathy was predicted by the model with approximately 67% sensitivity and 72.22% specificity, a median of approximately 6.5 months before onset. Most expanded thyroid clonotypes (frequency above 0.001) were also detected in blood, a finding suggesting that blood repertoires may reflect thyroid immune responses. A model built on a 13 V-J signature distinguished ophthalmopathy from stable hyperthyroidism, reaching about 88% sensitivity and under 84% specificity in cross-validation and 80%/75% in testing. Sample size was not statistically predetermined, and blinding of investigators to group allocation was not performed.

Sequenced input: blood. This sequence uses TRBV6-1 and TRBJ2-5; the junction holds 7 bases that match TRBD2. The sequence was obtained from a middle-aged woman with Graves' hyperthyroidism. The CDR3 protein: CASSELAVGETQYF. The DNA reads TGTGCCAGCAGTGAACTAGCGGTAGGAGAGACCCAGTACTTC.